One and the same sample provided the 21 T cell receptor beta chains below, sequenced in a study of tumor-infiltrating lymphocytes in primary liver carcinoma. In addition to blood RNA drawn from unsorted whole blood, germline DNA was extracted. cDNA specific to TCR beta was made from about 0.45 ug of total RNA, with a constant-region primer employed for priming. Libraries covering TCR beta were generated through three nested multiplex PCR rounds (using a slightly modified ARM-PCR). The study ran its first two PCR rounds for 9 to 10 cycles each, using TRBV1-TRBV30 forward primers and a C-beta reverse primer. Each CDR3 protein gets one entry after TCRdb re-called the multiplex PCR reads with MiXCR. The sample consists of just over 300,000 distinct CDR3 sequences, about three fifths of them appearing once. The sample consisted of peripheral blood. These receptors were collected from a woman aged 25 to 39 with primary liver carcinoma and hepatitis B virus infection.

This clonotype was seen a single time. A much bigger clone sits one base away, suggesting this may be a read error. J is TRBJ2-2 and V is TRBV7-9; D gene uncertain. The CDR3 length is 13 residues. The germline V gene has CDR1 SEHNR and CDR2 FQNEAQ (reference sequence). The ends were cut back, 5 bases at V and 6 bases at J, with 10 bases in the middle. In nucleotides, the CDR3 is TGTGCCAGCAGCCCTCTCGACTCCGGGGAGCTGTTTTTT. Its translation: CASSPLDSGELFF.

The chain carries TRBV6-6 and TRBJ1-5; D might be TRBD1 (6 bases). Germline-derived CDR1 and CDR2 are MNHNY and SVGAGI (reference sequence). V dropped 2 bases and J dropped 0 bases, with 17 bases sitting between them. This CDR3 has 18 residues. The CDR3 nucleotides are TGTGCCAGCAGTTACAGGACAGTGGGCGTTTATAGCAATCAGCCCCAGCATTTT. The encoded protein is CASSYRTVGVYSNQPQHF.

As for this clonotype: Relative to the germline gene, one junction end is altered; a read error may explain this. This chain joins TRBV4-1 and TRBJ1-5; D unresolved. CDR1 is MGHRA and CDR2 is YSYEKL in the germline V gene. CDR3 length equals 13 residues. The CDR3 DNA reads TGCGCCTGCAGCCAATATGGCAATCAGCCCCAGCATTTT. It codes for CACSQYGNQPQHF.

V is TRBV6-5 and J is TRBJ2-7; 12 bases line up with TRBD2. V lost 11 bases to trimming and J lost 6 bases; unmatched junction nucleotides: 8. The CDR3 has 13 amino acids. Germline V lookup: CDR1 MNHEY, CDR2 SVGAGI. The CDR3 bases are TGTGCCGCAGCGACTAGCGGGAGTAGCGAGCAGTACTTC. Protein product: CAAATSGSSEQYF.

The chain employs TRBV24-1 and TRBJ2-5; possible D gene TRBD2, 6 bases. The CDR3 sequence is 14 residues long. Germline CDR1 and CDR2: KGHDR and SFDVKD. V dropped 4 bases and J dropped 6 bases, with 14 bases sitting between them. CDR3 region: CATSDDGRGKTQYF. DNA of the CDR3: TGTGCCACCAGTGACGATGGACGGGGGAAGACCCAGTACTTC.

The CDR3 nucleotides read TGTGCTAGTGGTCTACCCCGGGCTGAATACAATGAGCAGTTCTTC. Amino acid sequence: CASGLPRAEYNEQFF. This sequence joins TRBV12-5 and TRBJ2-1, with no clear D. Germline CDR1 LGHNT, CDR2 FRNRAP. This CDR3 spans 15 amino acids. Between the trimmed V and J ends, which lost 5 bases and 4 bases, there was a span of 15 bases.

This clonotype was counted only a few times. The junction differs from germline at one of its ends, possibly a read error. This chain connects TRBV11-2 to TRBJ1-2, with D tentatively TRBD1 (5 bases). CDR3 length: 15 residues. Per the germline V gene, CDR1 is SGHAT and CDR2 is FQNNGV. CDR3: CASSRKGRGDYGYAF. The CDR3 nucleotides read TGTGCCAGCAGCCGCAAGGGGCGCGGGGACTATGGCTACGCCTTC.

As DNA, the CDR3 is TGTGCCAGCAGCCTCTATCGGACGGGAATCGCAGCCGGGGAGCTGTTTTTT. Its translation: CASSLYRTGIAAGELFF. The chain is built from TRBV14 and TRBJ2-2, with D possibly being TRBD2 (5 bases). V lost 4 bases and J 6 bases, leaving 21 bases between the germline ends. This CDR3 has 17 amino acids. Germline CDR1 is SGHDN and CDR2 is FVKESK.

The chain combines TRBV12-3 or TRBV12-4 with TRBJ2-1, with a weak D call TRBD1 (5 bases). The CDR3 length is 12 residues. V was cut by 3 bases and J by 8 bases, with 8 bases left in between. The CDR3 loop reads CASSFGAYEQFF. The CDR3 coding sequence is TGTGCCAGCAGTTTTGGGGCCTATGAGCAGTTCTTC.

In regard to this clonotype: A much larger clone sits a single nucleotide away, making a read error possible. J is TRBJ2-7 and V is TRBV4-1; D not certain. Trimming removed 0 bases at V and 3 bases at J, with 6 bases between. This CDR3 has 13 residues. Germline V gene lookup returns CDR1 MGHRA and CDR2 YSYEKL. CDR3 sequence: CASSQDLHYEQYF. DNA of the CDR3: TGCGCCAGCAGCCAAGATCTGCACTACGAGCAGTACTTC.

This chain uses TRBV11-2 with TRBJ2-3, with D possibly being TRBD2 (5 bases). The CDR3 runs 14 residues. Germline values: CDR1 SGHAT, CDR2 FQNNGV. Trimming took 4 bases from V and 11 from J, leaving 19 bases between them. The CDR3 DNA sequence: TGTGCCAGCAGCTATGAGGGCTACACATATATGCAGTATTTT. Translated, it gives CASSYEGYTYMQYF.

This clonotype was counted ten times or more. The rearrangement uses TRBV6-6 and TRBJ1-4, with TRBD1 as a possible D gene (5 bases). V was trimmed by 0 bases and J by 6 bases, leaving 17 bases between them. This CDR3 has 17 residues. Germline V gene lookup returns CDR1 MNHNY and CDR2 SVGAGI (reference sequence). The CDR3 region is CASSYSLSGTGYEKLFF. The CDR3 DNA follows: TGTGCCAGCAGTTACTCCTTATCCGGGACGGGTTATGAAAAACTGTTTTTT.

The genes are TRBV6-2 or TRBV6-3 and TRBJ1-2, with D unresolved. Trimming stripped 7 bases from V and 7 bases from J, with 19 bases between. Germline CDR1 reads MNHEY; CDR2 reads SVGEGT. CDR3 length: 14 amino acids. This CDR3 is CASNPPNSCGGYTF. The CDR3 DNA reads TGTGCCAGCAACCCTCCCAACTCGTGTGGTGGCTACACCTTC.

Worth noting for this clonotype: A much larger clone differs from this one at a single base, so this may be a read error. This chain joins TRBV12-3 or TRBV12-4 and TRBJ1-5; maybe TRBD1 (6 bases). There are 14 residues in the CDR3. V was cut by 3 bases and J by 7 bases, with 13 bases left in between. The CDR3 spells CASSLGDMGQPQHF. The CDR3 bases are TGTGCCAGCAGTTTGGGGGACATGGGGCAGCCCCAGCATTTT.

J is TRBJ2-1 and V is TRBV11-2; D uncertain. This CDR3 spans 15 amino acids. Germline-derived CDR1 and CDR2 are SGHAT and FQNNGV. Trimming removed 2 bases at V and 3 bases at J, with 11 bases between. The CDR3 nucleotides are TGTGCCAGCAGCTTAACCCCAGACGACTACAATGAGCAGTTCTTC. Its protein product is CASSLTPDDYNEQFF.

The genes are TRBV5-1 and TRBJ1-2; D ambiguous. V was clipped by 0 bases and J by 7 bases, with 13 bases between them. Per germline, CDR1 SGHRS and CDR2 YFSETQ. This CDR3 region has 14 residues. In DNA form, the CDR3 reads TGCGCCAGCAGCTTGGACTGTACGAAATGTGGCTACACCTTC. This encodes CASSLDCTKCGYTF.

The V call is TRBV10-3, the J call TRBJ2-5; a possible D gene is TRBD1 (7 bases). The CDR3 consists of 14 residues. Germline CDR1 ENHRY, CDR2 SYGVKD. V was clipped by 4 bases and J by 2 bases, with 11 bases between them. CDR3 region: CAISGGTDQETQYF. For the CDR3, the DNA is TGTGCCATCAGTGGCGGGACAGATCAAGAGACCCAGTACTTC.

The chain has TRBV28 and TRBJ2-7; D gene ambiguous. The CDR3 spans 14 residues. Germline CDR1 reads MDHEN; CDR2 reads SYDVKM. The V end lost 5 bases, the J end lost 7 bases, and 18 bases lay between the germline ends. The CDR3 here is CASSKRTTNDEQYF. The CDR3 region has the DNA TGTGCCAGCAGTAAACGGACGACCAATGATGAGCAGTACTTC.

Points on this clonotype: The junction departs from the called germline gene at one end, perhaps through a read error. This chain joins TRBV4-2 and TRBJ2-7; D is uncertain. Germline V CDR1 and CDR2: LGHNA, YNFKEQ. The CDR3 runs to 13 residues. The chain's CDR3 is CASSQPDHYEHYF. The DNA of the CDR3 is TGTGCCAGCAGCCAACCAGATCACTACGAGCACTACTTC.

This chain uses TRBV12-3 or TRBV12-4 with TRBJ1-1; maybe TRBD1 (6 bases). Trimming cost V 6 bases and J 1 base, with 12 bases left between them. This CDR3 is 14 amino acids long. CDR3 sequence (DNA): TGTGCCAGCAGCAGGGGACACAAGAACACTGAAGCTTTCTTT. Translation gives CASSRGHKNTEAFF.

Concerning this clonotype: This likely comes from a read error, as the CDR3 has no conserved phenylalanine or tryptophan at its end. The J gene is TRBJ2-1, the V gene TRBV6-2 or TRBV6-3; 7 bases agree with TRBD2. Trimming at V came to 4 bases and at J to 10 bases, leaving 16 bases not matched to a gene. Germline lookup yields CDR1 MNHEY and CDR2 SVGEGT. The CDR3 is 16 amino acids. The CDR3 loop is CASSSNLLAKGFEQFS. For the CDR3, the DNA is TGTGCCAGCAGTTCGAACTTACTAGCGAAGGGTTTCGAGCAGTTCTCA.